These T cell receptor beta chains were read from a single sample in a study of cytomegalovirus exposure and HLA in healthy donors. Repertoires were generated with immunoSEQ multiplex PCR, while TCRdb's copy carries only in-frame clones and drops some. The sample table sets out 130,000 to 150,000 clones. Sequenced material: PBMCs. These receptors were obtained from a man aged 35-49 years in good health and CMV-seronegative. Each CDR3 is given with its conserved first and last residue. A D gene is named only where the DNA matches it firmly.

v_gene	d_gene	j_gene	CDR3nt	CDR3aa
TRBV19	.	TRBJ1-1	TGTGCCAGTAGTATGGGGAGGAACACTGAAGCTTTCTTT	CASSMGRNTEAFF
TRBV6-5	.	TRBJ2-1	TGTGCCAGCAGTTACCAGGTCCACACCTACAATGAGCAGTTCTTC	CASSYQVHTYNEQFF
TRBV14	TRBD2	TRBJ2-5	TGTGCCAGCAGCCAAAAAGGAATTAGACTAGCGGGTACGGAGACCCAGTACTTC	CASSQKGIRLAGTETQYF
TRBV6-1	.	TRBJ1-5	TGTGCCAGCAGTGTCAGCCCAGGCGGGAATCAGCCCCAGCATTTT	CASSVSPGGNQPQHF
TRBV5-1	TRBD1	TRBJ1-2	TGCGCCAGCAGCCTCGGGACAGACTATGGCTACACCTTC	CASSLGTDYGYTF
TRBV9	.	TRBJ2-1	TGTGCCAGCAGCGTAGAAGGAGGAGGGTTCAATGAGCAGTTCTTC	CASSVEGGGFNEQFF
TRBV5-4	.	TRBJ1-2	TGTGCCAGCAGCTTAGGAGGGAACGGCCGGATTAACTATGGCTACACCTTC	CASSLGGNGRINYGYTF
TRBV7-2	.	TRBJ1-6	TGTGCCAGCAGCTATCGCCAGTTTAACCCTCATAATTCACCCCTCCACTTT	CASSYRQFNPHNSPLHF
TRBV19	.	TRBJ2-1	TGTGCCAGTAGTGTGGACGGGGGAATCAAATACAATGAGCAGTTCTTC	CASSVDGGIKYNEQFF
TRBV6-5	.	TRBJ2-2	TGTGCCAGCAGTTACTCAGGGCAGGGCCCCGGGGAGCTGTTTTTT	CASSYSGQGPGELFF
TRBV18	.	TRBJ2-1	TGTGCCAGCTCACCTGGATATGAGGCCAATGAGCAGTTCTTC	CASSPGYEANEQFF
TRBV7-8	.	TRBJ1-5	TGTGCCAGCAGCGCCCGAGACAACAATCAGCCCCAGCATTTT	CASSARDNNQPQHF
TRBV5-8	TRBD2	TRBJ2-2	TGTGCCAGCAGCTGGGGGGGGTCCAACACCGGGGAGCGGTTTTTT	CASSWGGSNTGERFF
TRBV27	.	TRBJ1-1	TGTGCCAGCAGTCCACACAGGGAGACTGAAGCTTTCTTT	CASSPHRETEAFF
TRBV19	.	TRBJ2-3	TGTGCCAGTAGTCCCGGGACTCTGACTAGCACAGATACGCAGTATTTT	CASSPGTLTSTDTQYF
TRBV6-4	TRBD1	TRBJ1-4	TGTGCCAGCAGTGACGTTTTTGGGACAGGGAAACTGTTTTTT	CASSDVFGTGKLFF
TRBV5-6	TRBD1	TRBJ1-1	TGTGCCAGCAGCTGGGGACAGTCGACGTTTTACACTGAAGCTTTCTTT	CASSWGQSTFYTEAFF
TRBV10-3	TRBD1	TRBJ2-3	TGTGCCATCAGTGAGGGGGACAGGGAAACCGATACGCAGTATTTT	CAISEGDRETDTQYF
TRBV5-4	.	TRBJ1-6	TGTGCCAGCACCTTGCTTGGACGAGACAGTTATAATTCACCCCTCCACTTT	CASTLLGRDSYNSPLHF
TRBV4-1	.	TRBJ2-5	TGCGCCAGCAGCCAAGGGGGGGACAGTACGGAGACCCAGTACTTC	CASSQGGDSTETQYF
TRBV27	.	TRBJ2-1	TGTGCCAGCAGTCCAACAGGGATCTACAATGAGCAGTTCTTC	CASSPTGIYNEQFF
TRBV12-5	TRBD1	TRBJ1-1	TGTGCTAGTGGACAGGGGAAGAACACTGAAGCTTTCTTT	CASGQGKNTEAFF
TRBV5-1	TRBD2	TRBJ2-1	TGCGCCAGCAGCAAGAAACTAGCGGCGGCTCACAATGAGCAGTTCTTC	CASSKKLAAAHNEQFF
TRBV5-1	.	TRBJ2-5	TGCGCCAGCAGCTTGGAGCGAGTAGAGACCCAGTACTTC	CASSLERVETQYF
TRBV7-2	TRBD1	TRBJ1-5	TGTGCCAGCAGCTATGGGACAGGGCATCAGCCCCAGCATTTT	CASSYGTGHQPQHF
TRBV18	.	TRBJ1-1	TGTGCCAGCTCACCACCGCGAGGGGGACTGAACACTGAAGCTTTCTTT	CASSPPRGGLNTEAFF
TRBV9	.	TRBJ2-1	TGTGCCAGCAGCGTACTCAATGAGCAGTTCTTC	CASSVLNEQFF
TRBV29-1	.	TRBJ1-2	TGCAGCGTAAGCGGGGCCCGTGGCTACACCTTC	CSVSGARGYTF
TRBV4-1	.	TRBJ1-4	TGCGCCAGCAGCCACACCGGGACATATGCAACTAATGAAAAACTGTTTTTT	CASSHTGTYATNEKLFF
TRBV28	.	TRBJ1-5	TGTGCCAGCAGTTTAAAACTCCGTTACCTCAATCAGCCCCAGCATTTT	CASSLKLRYLNQPQHF
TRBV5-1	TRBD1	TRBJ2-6	TGCGCCAGCAGCTTGGATGGGACAGGGGGGACCTCTGGGGCCAACGTCCTGACTTTC	CASSLDGTGGTSGANVLTF
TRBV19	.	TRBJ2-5	TGTGCCAGTAGTATAAACAGGAAAGAGACCCAGTACTTC	CASSINRKETQYF
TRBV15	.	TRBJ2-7	TGTGCCACCAGCAGAGCAAGCAGGGCCGGGCAGTACTTC	CATSRASRAGQYF
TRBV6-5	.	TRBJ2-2	TGTGCCAGCAGCCCCATGAGGAGCGGGGAGCTGTTTTTT	CASSPMRSGELFF
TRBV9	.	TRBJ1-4	TGTGCCAGCAGCCCCAGACATCGCACCCAACTGTTTTTT	CASSPRHRTQLFF
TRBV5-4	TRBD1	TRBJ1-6	TGTGCCAGCAGCTTGGGCCGACAGGGAAATTCACCCCTCCACTTT	CASSLGRQGNSPLHF
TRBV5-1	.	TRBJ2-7	TGCGCCAGCAGCTTGGGTGCGGGGCAGGGCGAGCAGTACTTC	CASSLGAGQGEQYF
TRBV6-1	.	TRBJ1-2	TGTGCCAGCAATCCTATCCGGGGGGTCCTCTATGGCTACACCTTC	CASNPIRGVLYGYTF
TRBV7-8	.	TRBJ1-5	TGTGCCAGCAGTCCTTCGGGGAATAGCAATCAGCCCCAGCATTTT	CASSPSGNSNQPQHF
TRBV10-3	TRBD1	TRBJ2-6	TGTGCCATCAGTGAGTCAACACAGGGGGCTGGGGCCAACGTCCTGACTTTC	CAISESTQGAGANVLTF
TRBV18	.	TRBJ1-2	TGTGCCAGCTCACCAGGGCAGGGGATCCAGGATGGCTACACCTTC	CASSPGQGIQDGYTF
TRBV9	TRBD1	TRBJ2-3	TGTGCCAGCAGCGTAGCACCGGGGACAGGGGACCTCTACAAAGTCACAGATACGCAGTATTTT	CASSVAPGTGDLYKVTDTQYF
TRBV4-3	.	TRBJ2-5	TGCGCCAGCAGCCCAGACAGACAAGAGACCCAGTACTTC	CASSPDRQETQYF
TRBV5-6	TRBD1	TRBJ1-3	TGTGCCAGCAGCTGGGGGACAGGGGGCTCTGGAAACACCATATATTTT	CASSWGTGGSGNTIYF